This TCR beta chain came from a study of Ad26.COV2.S vaccination and SARS-CoV-2 variants. The table came from immunoSEQ multiplex PCR; TCRdb's copy has only in-frame clones and leaves some out. This sample has hundreds of thousands of clones, with roughly 90% found just once. Trimming removed 3 bases at V and 0 bases at J, with 12 bases between. The CDR3 is 16 residues long. In germline, CDR1 is WSHSY, CDR2 SAAADI. The treatment is: some 20 received Ad26.COV2.S at low or high dose, single or two shots; about 5 received placebo; per-sample allocation not given. Repertoires come from day 63 after the first vaccine or placebo injection.

Sequenced here: peripheral blood, sampled in a trial of Ad26.COV2.S vaccine versus placebo. The receptor was isolated from a person between 18 and 59 years old who received the Ad26.COV2.S COVID-19 vaccine or a placebo. The chain has TRBV10-2 and TRBJ2-1, with D tentatively TRBD1 or TRBD2 (5 bases each). Here the CDR3 reads CASSDYRGRSYNEQFF. The CDR3 nucleotides are TGCGCCAGCAGTGATTACCGGGGACGCTCCTACAATGAGCAGTTCTTC.